These 22 T cell receptor beta chains were all obtained from the same sample, sequenced in a study of T cells in Graves' hyperthyroidism and ophthalmopathy. Using RNA transcripts as the source, TCR beta CDR3 regions were amplified. An initial round of RT-PCR targeting the TCR CDR3 relied on the HTBI primer set. A single record per CDR3 protein comes from TCRdb applying MiXCR to the multiplex PCR reads. The sample includes 370,000 or so distinct CDR3 sequences, approximately 14% of them seen just once. Sequencing used blood. The receptors were sampled from a woman aged 18-29 years with Graves' hyperthyroidism that later progressed to Graves' ophthalmopathy.

V gene TRBV20-1 combines with J gene TRBJ1-2; D uncertain. The germline V and J ends were trimmed by 3 bases and 4 bases, with 9 bases remaining between them. CDR3 size: 12 residues. CDR1 is DFQATT and CDR2 is SNEGSKA in the germline V gene (reference sequence). The DNA for the CDR3 is TGCAGTGCTAGGGGGATGATCTATGGCTACACCTTC. Translating it yields CSARGMIYGYTF.

This clonotype was counted ten times or more. The chain carries TRBV2 and TRBJ2-5; D is unresolved. The CDR3 has 11 amino acids. Deletions cut 3 bases from V and 5 bases from J, with 4 bases between. Germline V gene lookup returns CDR1 SNHLY and CDR2 FYNNEI. CDR3: CASSDFETQYF. CDR3 sequence (DNA): TGTGCCAGCAGTGACTTCGAGACCCAGTACTTC.

This clonotype was seen a handful of times. This rearrangement joins TRBV19 to TRBJ2-4, with 9 bases lining up with TRBD1. In germline, CDR1 is LNHDA, CDR2 SQIVND (reference sequence). The CDR3 contains 15 residues. Losses at the gene ends were 3 bases for V and 6 bases for J; bases not matched to a gene: 6. The CDR3 sequence is CASSIWTGDRNIQYF. CDR3 nucleotides: TGTGCCAGTAGTATTTGGACAGGGGACCGAAACATTCAGTACTTC.

This clonotype appeared a few times. V usage is TRBV5-6 and J usage is TRBJ1-2; D is unresolved. CDR3 length equals 11 residues. The V gene lost 3 bases and the J gene lost 4 bases, with 4 bases spanning the gap. The germline V gene has CDR1 SGHDT and CDR2 YYEEEE. The CDR3 is CASSSAYGYTF. The CDR3 DNA is TGTGCCAGCAGCTCCGCCTATGGCTACACCTTC. The whole variable domain, filled in from reference TRBV5-6 and TRBJ1-2, reads DAGVTQSPTHLIKTRGQQVTLRCSPKSGHDTVSWYQQALGQGPQFIFQYYEEEERQRGNFPDRFSGHQFPNYSSELNVNALLLGDSALYLCASSSAYGYTFGSGTRLTVV.

Comment on this clonotype: One end of the junction fails to match germline, which may point to a read error. The chain recombines TRBV7-7 with TRBJ2-3; 13 positions match TRBD2. Per germline, CDR1 SSHAT and CDR2 FNYEAQ (reference sequence). CDR3 size: 17 residues. This CDR3 is CASSFSLAGGPTDTQYF. CDR3 coding DNA: TGTGCTAGCAGCTTCTCACTAGCGGGAGGGCCCACAGATACGCAGTATTTT.

This clonotype came up many times. The rearrangement links TRBV24-1 to TRBJ2-2; 8 positions match TRBD2. The CDR3 length is 16 residues. The germline CDR1 and CDR2 sequences are KGHDR and SFDVKD. V lost 0 bases to trimming and J lost 2 bases; unmatched junction nucleotides: 1. CDR3 sequence: CATSDLGTRNTGELFF. As DNA, the CDR3 is TGTGCCACCAGTGATTTGGGGACTAGAAACACCGGGGAGCTGTTTTTT.

This clonotype was found many times. J is TRBJ2-1 and V is TRBV6-1; perhaps D is TRBD1 or TRBD2 (5 bases each). CDR3 length equals 17 residues. Per germline, CDR1 MNHNS and CDR2 SASEGT. V was shortened by 4 bases and J by 5 bases, with 21 bases between the two germline ends. DNA for the CDR3: TGTGCCAGCAGTGCGGACATCGGGACGTGGTGGGACAATGAGCAGTTCTTC. Protein: CASSADIGTWWDNEQFF.

As for this clonotype: A much more abundant neighbour one base away suggests this may be a read error. The rearrangement links TRBV29-1 to TRBJ2-5; the D is unclear. Germline lookup yields CDR1 SQVTM and CDR2 ANQGSEA. Trimming took 3 bases from V and 1 from J, leaving 9 bases between them. The CDR3 loop spans 13 amino acids. The CDR3 protein is CSVEIGPQETQYF. In nucleotides, the CDR3 is TGCAGCGTTGAGATAGGGCCCCAAGAGACCCAGTACTTC.

The CDR3 loop reads CASSVGTSNSPLHF. The CDR3 coding sequence is TGTGCCAGCAGCGTGGGGACATCAAATTCACCCCTCCACTTT. The V call is TRBV7-2, the J call TRBJ1-6, with D maybe TRBD1 (6 bases). Germline CDR1 and CDR2: SGHTA and FQGNSA. V dropped 5 bases and J dropped 7 bases, with 12 bases sitting between them. The CDR3 runs to 14 residues.

This clonotype was recorded at least ten times. This chain connects TRBV11-2 to TRBJ1-2; D is unclear. V gave up 3 bases and J gave up 8 bases, with 13 bases separating them. The CDR3 spans 13 residues. The V gene's germline CDR1 is SGHAT and CDR2 FQNNGV. The CDR3 DNA reads TGTGCCAGCAGCTTTGGGGATTATGAAGGCTACACCTTC. Translated, it gives CASSFGDYEGYTF.

The J gene is TRBJ1-3, the V gene TRBV6-5, with D possibly being TRBD1 (5 bases). This CDR3 is built from 17 residues. The V end lost 0 bases, the J end lost 0 bases, and 12 bases lay between the germline ends. CDR1 is MNHEY and CDR2 is SVGAGI in the germline V gene. Here the CDR3 DNA reads TGTGCCAGCAGTTACTCTAGCGGGGCCGACTCTGGAAACACCATATATTTT. Translated: CASSYSSGADSGNTIYF.

This clonotype came up many times. The rearrangement links TRBV5-1 to TRBJ1-4, with a weak D call TRBD1 (5 bases). The germline CDR1 and CDR2 sequences are SGHRS and YFSETQ. The CDR3 contains 15 residues. V lost 8 bases to trimming and J lost 0 bases, with 14 bases between them. CDR3 nucleotide sequence: TGCGCCAGTAAAACAGGTTCTTCAACTAATGAAAAACTGTTTTTT. This encodes CASKTGSSTNEKLFF.

There are a few counts of this clonotype. V gene TRBV15 combines with J gene TRBJ2-4; 8 bases are a match to TRBD2. The CDR3 sequence is 15 residues long. Germline CDR1 LNHNV, CDR2 YYDKDF (reference sequence). J gave up 8 bases and V 6 bases, and 12 bases lay outside the gene matches. The CDR3 region has the DNA TGTGCCACCAGTATGGGGACGGGAGGGCCGCACATTCAGTACTTC. Residues: CATSMGTGGPHIQYF.

This clonotype was observed at least ten times. V usage is TRBV20-1 and J usage is TRBJ2-1; 8 nucleotides line up with TRBD2. Germline V gives CDR1 DFQATT, CDR2 SNEGSKA (reference sequence). The CDR3 consists of 13 residues. J lost 8 bases, V lost 4 bases, and 7 bases had no gene match. CDR3 sequence reads: CSAKPGLVHEQFF. The CDR3 DNA reads TGCAGTGCTAAACCGGGACTAGTCCATGAGCAGTTCTTC.

This clonotype was recorded many times. The chain has TRBV7-2 and TRBJ1-5; no definite D call. CDR3 length: 13 amino acids. The germline V gene encodes CDR1 SGHTA and CDR2 FQGNSA. V was pared by 5 bases and J by 4 bases, with 9 bases between. CDR3 in DNA: TGTGCCAGCAGCGAGCGGTCGAATCAGCCCCAGCATTTT. Amino acids: CASSERSNQPQHF.

This chain uses TRBV20-1 with TRBJ1-6; D is perhaps TRBD1 (6 bases). The V end lost 6 bases, the J end lost 7 bases, and 10 bases lay between the germline ends. The CDR3 consists of 12 residues. The germline CDR1 and CDR2 sequences are DFQATT and SNEGSKA (reference sequence). CDR3 amino acids: CSARDRNSPLHF. CDR3 coding DNA: TGCAGTGCGCGTGACAGGAATTCACCCCTCCACTTT.

The V call is TRBV4-3, the J call TRBJ2-7; D not resolved. V was trimmed by 5 bases and J by 1 base, leaving 12 bases between them. Germline V gene sequence: CDR1 LGHNA, CDR2 YSLEER. The CDR3 is 14 amino acids. The CDR3 loop reads CASSLVRQSYEQYF. CDR3 in DNA: TGCGCCAGCAGCTTGGTTCGTCAGTCCTACGAGCAGTACTTC.

J is TRBJ1-2 and V is TRBV6-5; no reliable D call. Per the germline V gene, CDR1 is MNHEY and CDR2 is SVGAGI. The CDR3 totals 15 residues. V lost 2 bases and J lost 0, with 10 bases in between. CDR3 loop: CASSYKGPANYGYTF. The CDR3 DNA reads as TGTGCCAGCAGTTACAAAGGTCCTGCTAACTATGGCTACACCTTC.

This clonotype was detected many times. The chain joins TRBV6-2 or TRBV6-3 to TRBJ2-2; tentative D call: TRBD1 (6 bases). The CDR3 has 16 amino acids. Germline V gene sequence: CDR1 MNHEY, CDR2 SVGEGT. V was cut by 10 bases and J by 6 bases, with 24 bases left in between. The CDR3 DNA is TGTGCCACCAGCCCTAAACAGGGCCACCAGGCCGGGGAGCTGTTTTTT. Translated, it gives CATSPKQGHQAGELFF.

This clonotype was observed a few times. V is TRBV15 and J is TRBJ2-4; weak D call: TRBD1 (6 bases). Germline lookup yields CDR1 LNHNV and CDR2 YYDKDF (reference sequence). V was clipped by 0 bases and J by 6 bases, with 15 bases between them. This CDR3 comprises 16 residues. CDR3 coding DNA: TGTGCCACCAGCAGAGATATAACAAGGGGGAGAAACATTCAGTACTTC. As protein: CATSRDITRGRNIQYF.

This clonotype was recorded many times. J is TRBJ2-7 and V is TRBV11-2; D is perhaps TRBD1 (6 bases). This CDR3 has 14 residues. The V gene's germline CDR1 is SGHAT and CDR2 FQNNGV. Trimming removed 5 bases at V and 5 bases at J, with 16 bases between. CDR3 sequence: CASSAYGTLHEQYF. The CDR3 DNA reads as TGTGCCAGCAGCGCCTACGGGACACTCCACGAGCAGTACTTC.

A few counts support this clonotype. This may come from a read error, since a much larger clone is one base off. The chain combines TRBV7-2 with TRBJ2-3; 8 bases agree with TRBD1. This CDR3 is 16 amino acids long. The germline gives CDR1 SGHTA, CDR2 FQGNSA. The chain's CDR3 is CASSLSVDRGTDRQYF. CDR3 DNA sequence: TGTGCCAGCAGCTTATCCGTAGACAGGGGAACAGATAGGCAGTATTTT.